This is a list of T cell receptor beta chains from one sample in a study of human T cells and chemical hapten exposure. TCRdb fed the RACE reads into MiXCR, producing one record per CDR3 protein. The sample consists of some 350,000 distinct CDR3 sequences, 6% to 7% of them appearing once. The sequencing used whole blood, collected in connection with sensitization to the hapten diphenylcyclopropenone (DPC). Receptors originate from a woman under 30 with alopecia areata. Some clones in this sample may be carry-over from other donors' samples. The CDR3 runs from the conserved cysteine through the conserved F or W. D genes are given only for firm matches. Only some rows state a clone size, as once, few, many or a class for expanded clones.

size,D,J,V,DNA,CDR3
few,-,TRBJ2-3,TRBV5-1,TGCGCCAGCAGCTTTGGGCGGGGGCGCACAGATACGCAGTATTTT,CASSFGRGRTDTQYF
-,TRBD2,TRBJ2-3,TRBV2,TGTGCCAGCAGTGGAGGACTAGAAGGAGATACGCAGTATTTT,CASSGGLEGDTQYF
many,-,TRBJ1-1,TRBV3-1,TGTGCCAGCAGCCTGGGGGCCCTAGCCGCTGAAGCTTTCTTT,CASSLGALAAEAFF
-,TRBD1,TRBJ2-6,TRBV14,TGTGCCTGCTTTTCTGGACAGGGGAATACCGGGGCCAACGTCCTGACTTTC,CACFSGQGNTGANVLTF
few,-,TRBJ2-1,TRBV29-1,TGCAGCGTTGTGGGCGTCCCCCAAATGGAGCAGTTCTTC,CSVVGVPQMEQFF
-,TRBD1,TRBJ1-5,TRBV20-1,TGCAGTGCCCCCTCACGGGGACAGGGCTTCGGTCAGCCCCAGCATTTT,CSAPSRGQGFGQPQHF
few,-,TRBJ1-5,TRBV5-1,TGCGCCAGCAGGGCCGAAACAGGGTCTGAGCAGCCCCAGCATTTT,CASRAETGSEQPQHF
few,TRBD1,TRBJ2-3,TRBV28,TGTGCCAGCAGGCACAGGGGCATAGTAGCAGATACGCAGTATTTT,CASRHRGIVADTQYF
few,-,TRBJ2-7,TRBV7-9,TGTGCCAGCAGCTGGACTTCTCGGCCCTACGAGCAGTACTTC,CASSWTSRPYEQYF
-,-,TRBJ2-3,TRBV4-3,TGCGCCAGCAGCCAAGCGTCCTCCGGCCCAGATACGCAGTATTTT,CASSQASSGPDTQYF
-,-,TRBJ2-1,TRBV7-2,TGTGCCAGCAGCCTAGGGCTTTACAATGAGCAGTTCTTC,CASSLGLYNEQFF
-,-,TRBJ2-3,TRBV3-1,TGTGCCAGCAGCCGGTACCGGGACCCTTGGGCAGATACGCAGTATTTT,CASSRYRDPWADTQYF
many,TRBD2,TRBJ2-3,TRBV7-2,TGTGCCAGCAGCTTAGCGCAGCGGGGGCTAGATACGCAGTATTTT,CASSLAQRGLDTQYF
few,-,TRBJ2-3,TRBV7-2,TGTGCCAGCAGCTACGGCCAGGCGGCTAGCACAGATACGCAGTATTTT,CASSYGQAASTDTQYF
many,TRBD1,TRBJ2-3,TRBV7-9,TGTGCCGCCGACAGGGGGGATGGAGATACGCAGTATTTT,CAADRGDGDTQYF
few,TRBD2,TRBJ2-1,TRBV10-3,TGTGCCATCAGTCGACTAGCGGGGGACAATGAGCAGTTCTTC,CAISRLAGDNEQFF
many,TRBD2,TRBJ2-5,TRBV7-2,TGTGCCAGCAGCTTCGGACTAGCGGGGGGGGTAGCAGAGACCCAGTACTTC,CASSFGLAGGVAETQYF
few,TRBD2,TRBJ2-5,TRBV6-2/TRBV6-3,TGTGCCAGCCGCCCCAGCGGGGGGTGGGAGACCCAGTACTTC,CASRPSGGWETQYF
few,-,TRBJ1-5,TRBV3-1,TGTGCCAGCAGCCAAGGTTCAGGGGTACATAGCAATCAGCCCCAGCATTTT,CASSQGSGVHSNQPQHF
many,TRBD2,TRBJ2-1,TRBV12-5,TGTGCTAGTGGTTTGGCCCCACGGAGGGTTGAGGCTAGCGGGGGGGCCGAGGGGAATGAGCAGTTCTTC,CASGLAPRRVEASGGAEGNEQFF
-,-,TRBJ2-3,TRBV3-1,TGTGCCAGCAGCCAAGGAACTAGCTTTGGGACAGATACGCAGTATTTT,CASSQGTSFGTDTQYF
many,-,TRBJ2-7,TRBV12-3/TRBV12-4,TGTGCCAGCAGTTTGGTTGACGGGAGTTCTGGAGAGCAGTACTTC,CASSLVDGSSGEQYF
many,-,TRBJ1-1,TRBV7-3,TGTGCCAGCAGCTTAAATGGGGGTGGCACTGAAGCTTTCTTT,CASSLNGGGTEAFF
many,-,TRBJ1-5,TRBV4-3,TGCGCCAGCAGCCAAAGAGGGGGGATCCAGCCCCAGCATTTT,CASSQRGGIQPQHF
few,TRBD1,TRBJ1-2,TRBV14,TGTGCCAGCAGCCAAGATCCGAGGACAGGGAACGGCTACACCTTC,CASSQDPRTGNGYTF
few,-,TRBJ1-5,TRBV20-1,TGCAGTGCCATAGACAGGCCCGATCAGCCCCAGCATTTT,CSAIDRPDQPQHF
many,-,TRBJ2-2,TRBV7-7,TGTGCTAGCAGCGCCGCAGGGTCGTCCGGGGAGCTGTTTTTT,CASSAAGSSGELFF
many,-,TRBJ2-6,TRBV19,TGTGCCAGCATACACCGTGGTGGGGCCAACGTCCTGACTTTC,CASIHRGGANVLTF